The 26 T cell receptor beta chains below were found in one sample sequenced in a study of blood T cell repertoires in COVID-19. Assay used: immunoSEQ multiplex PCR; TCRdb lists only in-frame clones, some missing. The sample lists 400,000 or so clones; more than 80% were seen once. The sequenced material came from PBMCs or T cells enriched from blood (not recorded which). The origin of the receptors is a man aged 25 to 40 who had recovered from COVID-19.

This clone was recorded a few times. Here the CDR3 DNA reads TGTGCCAGCAGTCGAGACATACTGATGAACACTGAAGCTTTCTTT. Protein: CASSRDILMNTEAFF. V gene TRBV28 combines with J gene TRBJ1-1; D gene uncertain. Germline lookup yields CDR1 MDHEN and CDR2 SYDVKM. There are 15 residues in the CDR3. V gave up 5 bases and J gave up 0 bases, with 13 bases separating them. Variable domain in full (rest from reference TRBV28 and TRBJ1-1): DVKVTQSSRYLVKRTGEKVFLECVQDMDHENMFWYRQDPGLGLRLIYFSYDVKMKEKGDIPEGYSVSREKKERFSLILESASTNQTSMYLCASSRDILMNTEAFFGQGTRLTVV.

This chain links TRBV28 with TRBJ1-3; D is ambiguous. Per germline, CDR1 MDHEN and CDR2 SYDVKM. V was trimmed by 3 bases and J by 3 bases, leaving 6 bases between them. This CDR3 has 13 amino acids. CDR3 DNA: TGTGCCAGCAGTTTGGGCATTGGAAACACCATATATTTT. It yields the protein CASSLGIGNTIYF.

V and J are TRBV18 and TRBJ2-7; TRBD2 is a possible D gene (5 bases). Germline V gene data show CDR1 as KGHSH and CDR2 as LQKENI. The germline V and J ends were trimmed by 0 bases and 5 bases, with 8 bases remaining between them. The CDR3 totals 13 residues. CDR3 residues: CASSPPNGDEQYF. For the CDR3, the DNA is TGTGCCAGCTCACCACCGAACGGGGACGAGCAGTACTTC.

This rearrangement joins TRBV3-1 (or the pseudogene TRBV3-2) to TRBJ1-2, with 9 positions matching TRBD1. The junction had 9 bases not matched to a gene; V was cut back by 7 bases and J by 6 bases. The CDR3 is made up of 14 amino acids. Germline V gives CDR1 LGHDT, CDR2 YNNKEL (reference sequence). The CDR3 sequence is CASTQTGGIDGYTF. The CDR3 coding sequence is TGTGCCAGCACCCAGACAGGGGGTATTGATGGCTACACCTTC.

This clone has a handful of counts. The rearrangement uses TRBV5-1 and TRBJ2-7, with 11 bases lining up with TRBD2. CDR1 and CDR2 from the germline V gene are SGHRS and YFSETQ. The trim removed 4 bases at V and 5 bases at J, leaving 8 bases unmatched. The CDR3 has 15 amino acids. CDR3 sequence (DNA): TGCGCCAGCAGCCTAGCGGGAGGAGGAGTCGACGAGCAGTACTTC. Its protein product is CASSLAGGGVDEQYF.

The CDR3 nucleotides read TGTGCCAGCAGTGAGCCGACAGCCCAAGGTACTATAGATACGCAGTATTTT. Protein product: CASSEPTAQGTIDTQYF. This sequence joins TRBV25-1 and TRBJ2-3; perhaps TRBD1 as D (5 bases). The CDR3 has 17 amino acids. Trimming cost V 3 bases and J 5 bases, with 21 bases left between them. Germline CDR1 MGHDK, CDR2 SYGVNS.

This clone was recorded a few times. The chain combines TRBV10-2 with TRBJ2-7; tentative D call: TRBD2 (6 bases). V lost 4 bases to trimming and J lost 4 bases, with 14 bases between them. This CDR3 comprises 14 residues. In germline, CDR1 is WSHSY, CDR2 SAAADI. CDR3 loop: CASSAPGLKYEQYF. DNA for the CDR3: TGCGCCAGCAGTGCTCCGGGACTTAAATACGAGCAGTACTTC.

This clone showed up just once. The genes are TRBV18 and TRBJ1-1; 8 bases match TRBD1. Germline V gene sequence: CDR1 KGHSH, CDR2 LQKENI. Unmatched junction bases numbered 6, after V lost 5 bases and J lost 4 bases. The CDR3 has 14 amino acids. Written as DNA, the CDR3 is TGTGCCAGCTCAGCCACCACAGGGGGCACTGAAGCTTTCTTT. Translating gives CASSATTGGTEAFF.

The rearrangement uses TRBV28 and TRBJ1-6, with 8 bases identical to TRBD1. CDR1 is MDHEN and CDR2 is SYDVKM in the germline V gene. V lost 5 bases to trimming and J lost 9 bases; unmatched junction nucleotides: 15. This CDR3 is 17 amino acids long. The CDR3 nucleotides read TGTGCCAGCAGTCCGGGACAGGCTATCGGGTGGGGTTCACCCCTCCACTTT. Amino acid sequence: CASSPGQAIGWGSPLHF.

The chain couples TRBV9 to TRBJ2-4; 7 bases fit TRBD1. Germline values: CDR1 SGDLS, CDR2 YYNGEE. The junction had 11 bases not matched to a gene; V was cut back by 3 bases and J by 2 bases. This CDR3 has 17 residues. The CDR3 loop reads CASSGETGSGTKNIQYF. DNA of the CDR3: TGTGCCAGCAGCGGGGAGACAGGGTCGGGTACCAAAAACATTCAGTACTTC.

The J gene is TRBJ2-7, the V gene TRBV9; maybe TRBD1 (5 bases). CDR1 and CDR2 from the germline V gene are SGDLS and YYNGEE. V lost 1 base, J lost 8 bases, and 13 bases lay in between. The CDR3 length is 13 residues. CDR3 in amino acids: CASSVIQESQQYF. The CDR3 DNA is TGTGCCAGCAGCGTAATACAGGAGTCCCAGCAGTACTTC.

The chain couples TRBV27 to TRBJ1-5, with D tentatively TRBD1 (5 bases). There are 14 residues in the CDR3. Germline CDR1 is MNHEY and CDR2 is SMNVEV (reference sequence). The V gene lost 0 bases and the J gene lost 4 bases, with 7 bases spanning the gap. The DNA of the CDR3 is TGTGCCAGCAGTTTATCCCCAGGGAATCAGCCCCAGCATTTT. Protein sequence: CASSLSPGNQPQHF.

The CDR3 DNA sequence: TGTGCCAGCAGTTCCTCTCGGGACAGGGTGATCTATGGCTACACCTTC. It codes for CASSSSRDRVIYGYTF. The rearrangement links TRBV28 to TRBJ1-2, with 9 bases aligning to TRBD1. V lost 4 bases and J lost 4; bases outside the gene matches: 10. The CDR3 is 16 residues long. Germline V CDR1 and CDR2: MDHEN, SYDVKM.

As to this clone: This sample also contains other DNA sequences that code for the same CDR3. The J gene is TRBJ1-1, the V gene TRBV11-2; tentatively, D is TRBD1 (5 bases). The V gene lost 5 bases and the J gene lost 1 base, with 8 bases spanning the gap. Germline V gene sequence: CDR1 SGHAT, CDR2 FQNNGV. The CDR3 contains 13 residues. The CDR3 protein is CASSLGGNTEAFF. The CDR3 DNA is TGTGCCAGCAGCCTCGGGGGGAACACTGAAGCTTTCTTT.

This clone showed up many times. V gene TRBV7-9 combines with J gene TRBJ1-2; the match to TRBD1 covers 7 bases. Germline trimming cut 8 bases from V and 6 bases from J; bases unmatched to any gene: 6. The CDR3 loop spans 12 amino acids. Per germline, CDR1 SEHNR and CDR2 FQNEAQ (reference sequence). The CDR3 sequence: CASPERGHGYTF. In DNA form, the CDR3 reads TGTGCCAGCCCTGAGAGGGGGCATGGCTACACCTTC.

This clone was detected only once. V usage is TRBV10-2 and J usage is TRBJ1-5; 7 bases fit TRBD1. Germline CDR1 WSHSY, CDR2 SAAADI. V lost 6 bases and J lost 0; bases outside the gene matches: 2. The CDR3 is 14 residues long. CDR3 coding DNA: TGCGCCAGCAGATGGGACAGTAGCAATCAGCCCCAGCATTTT. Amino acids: CASRWDSSNQPQHF.

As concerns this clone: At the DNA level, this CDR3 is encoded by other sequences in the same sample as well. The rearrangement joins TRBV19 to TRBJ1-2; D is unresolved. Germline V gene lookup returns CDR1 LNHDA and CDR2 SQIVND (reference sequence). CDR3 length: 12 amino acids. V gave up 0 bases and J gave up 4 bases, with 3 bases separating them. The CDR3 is CASSIDLYGYTF. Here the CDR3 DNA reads TGTGCCAGTAGTATAGACCTCTATGGCTACACCTTC. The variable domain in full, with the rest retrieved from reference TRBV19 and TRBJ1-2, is DGGITQSPKYLFRKEGQNVTLSCEQNLNHDAMYWYRQDPGQGLRLIYYSQIVNDFQKGDIAEGYSVSREKKESFPLTVTSAQKNPTAFYLCASSIDLYGYTFGSGTRLTVV.

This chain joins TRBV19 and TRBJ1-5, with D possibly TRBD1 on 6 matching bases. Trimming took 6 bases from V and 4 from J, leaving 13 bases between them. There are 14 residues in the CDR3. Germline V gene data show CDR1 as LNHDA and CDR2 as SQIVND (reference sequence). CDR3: CASSTGTPNQPQHF. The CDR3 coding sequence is TGTGCCAGTAGCACCGGGACACCAAATCAGCCCCAGCATTTT.

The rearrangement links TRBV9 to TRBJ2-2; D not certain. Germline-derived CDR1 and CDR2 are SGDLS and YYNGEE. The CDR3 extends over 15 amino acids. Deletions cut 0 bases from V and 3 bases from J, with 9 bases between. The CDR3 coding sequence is TGTGCCAGCAGCGTAGGCGACTCTTACACCGGGGAGCTGTTTTTT. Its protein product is CASSVGDSYTGELFF.

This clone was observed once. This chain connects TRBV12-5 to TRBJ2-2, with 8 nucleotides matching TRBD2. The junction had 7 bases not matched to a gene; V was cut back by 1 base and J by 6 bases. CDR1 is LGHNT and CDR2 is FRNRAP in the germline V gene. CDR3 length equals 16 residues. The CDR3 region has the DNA TGTGCTAGTGGTTTGGCCACCGGGACTAGACCCGGGGAGCTGTTTTTT. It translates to CASGLATGTRPGELFF.

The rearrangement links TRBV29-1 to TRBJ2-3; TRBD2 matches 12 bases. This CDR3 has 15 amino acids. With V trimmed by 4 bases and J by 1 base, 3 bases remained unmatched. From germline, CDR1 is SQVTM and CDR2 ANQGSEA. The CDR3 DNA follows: TGCAGCGTTGTACTAGCGGGAGGCGGCACAGATACGCAGTATTTT. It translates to CSVVLAGGGTDTQYF.

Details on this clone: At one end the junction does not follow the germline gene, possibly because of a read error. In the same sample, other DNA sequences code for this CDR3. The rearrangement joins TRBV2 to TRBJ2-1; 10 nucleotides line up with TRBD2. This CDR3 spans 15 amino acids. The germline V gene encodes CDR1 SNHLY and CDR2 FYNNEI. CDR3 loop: CASRRTSGTYNEQFF. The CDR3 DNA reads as TGTGCCAGTCGGAGGACTAGCGGTACCTACAATGAGCAATTCTTC.

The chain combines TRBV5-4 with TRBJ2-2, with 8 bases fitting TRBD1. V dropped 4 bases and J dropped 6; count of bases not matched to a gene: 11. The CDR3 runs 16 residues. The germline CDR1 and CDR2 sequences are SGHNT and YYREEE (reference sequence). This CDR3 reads CASSELKGQGSGELFF. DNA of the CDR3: TGTGCCAGCAGCGAGCTTAAAGGACAGGGTTCCGGGGAGCTGTTTTTT.

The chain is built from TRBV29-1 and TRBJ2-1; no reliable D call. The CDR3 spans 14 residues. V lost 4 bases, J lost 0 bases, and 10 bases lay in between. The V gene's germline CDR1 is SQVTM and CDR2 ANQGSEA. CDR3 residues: CSVASVSSYNEQFF. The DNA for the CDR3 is TGCAGCGTTGCAAGCGTAAGCTCCTACAATGAGCAGTTCTTC.

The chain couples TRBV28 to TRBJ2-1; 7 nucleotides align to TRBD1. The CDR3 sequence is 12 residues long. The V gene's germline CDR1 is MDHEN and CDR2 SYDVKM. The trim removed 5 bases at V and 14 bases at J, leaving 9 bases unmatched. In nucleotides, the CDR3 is TGTGCCAGCAGTCTACCTACAGGGGATGAGTTCTTC. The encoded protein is CASSLPTGDEFF.

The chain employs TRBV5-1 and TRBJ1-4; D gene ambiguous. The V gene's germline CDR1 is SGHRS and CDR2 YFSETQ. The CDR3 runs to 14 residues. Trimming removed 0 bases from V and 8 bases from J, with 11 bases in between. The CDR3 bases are TGCGCCAGCAGCTTGGGGCAGGAGGTCGAAAAACTGTTTTTT. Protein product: CASSLGQEVEKLFF.